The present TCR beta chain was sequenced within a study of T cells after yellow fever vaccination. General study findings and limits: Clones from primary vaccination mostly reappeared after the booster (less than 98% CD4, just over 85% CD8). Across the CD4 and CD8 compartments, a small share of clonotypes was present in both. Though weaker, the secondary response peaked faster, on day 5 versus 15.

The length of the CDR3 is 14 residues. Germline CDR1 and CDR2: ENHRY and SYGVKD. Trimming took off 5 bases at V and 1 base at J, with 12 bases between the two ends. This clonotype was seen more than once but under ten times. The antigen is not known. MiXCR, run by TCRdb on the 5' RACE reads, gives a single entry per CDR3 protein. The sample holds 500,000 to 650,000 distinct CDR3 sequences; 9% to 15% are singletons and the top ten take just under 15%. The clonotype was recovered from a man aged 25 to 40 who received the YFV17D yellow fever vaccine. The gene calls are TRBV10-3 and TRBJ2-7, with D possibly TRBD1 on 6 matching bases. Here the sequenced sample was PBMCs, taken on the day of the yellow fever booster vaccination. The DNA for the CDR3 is TGTGCCATCAGTACAGGGACCCAATCCTACGAGCAGTACTTC. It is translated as CAISTGTQSYEQYF.